This TCR beta chain derives from a study of blood T cell repertoires in COVID-19. Across the whole study: Sites in the United States, Italy and Spain provided acute and convalescent COVID-19 samples. T cells, B-cell-depleted T cells, or PBMCs supplied cDNA or gDNA.

This CDR3 is built from 15 residues. Germline V gene data show CDR1 as MNHEY and CDR2 as SVGAGI. On this clone itself: The junction and the germline gene differ at one end; a read error may be behind it.

In the original workflow: Estimation of nucleated cell counts relied on the amplification of reference gene primers. The assay was immunoSEQ multiplex PCR, and TCRdb's table has in-frame clones only and misses some. V and J calls and clone size are copied from that table; D and trimming were computed from the DNA. The sample has roughly 130,000 clones, about four fifths seen once. This chain links TRBV6-5 with TRBJ2-2; 9 bases agree with TRBD1. The specimen sequenced was peripheral blood. This receptor was identified in a man aged 55 to 70 with active or convalescent COVID-19. The chain's CDR3 is CATSPDRGNTGELFF. The CDR3 coding sequence is TGTGCCACCAGTCCGGACAGGGGTAACACCGGGGAGCTGTTTTTT.